These 32 T cell receptor beta chains came from one sample sequenced in a study of blood T cell repertoires in COVID-19. TCRdb keeps only in-frame clones here, not all; method: immunoSEQ multiplex PCR. The sample has about 69,000 clones, around 88% seen once. The specimen was peripheral blood. These receptors were taken from a man aged 35-49 years with COVID-19, enrolled during active disease.

The chain has TRBV6-6 and TRBJ2-7, with a possible D match to TRBD1 (6 bases). Germline V gene sequence: CDR1 MNHNY, CDR2 SVGAGI (reference sequence). V lost 4 bases and J 9 bases, leaving 13 bases between the germline ends. The CDR3 totals 12 residues. CDR3 amino acids: CASSFGQPAQYF. The DNA of the CDR3 is TGTGCCAGCAGTTTCGGACAGCCCGCGCAGTACTTC.

The chain recombines TRBV7-9 with TRBJ2-5, with TRBD2 matching 9 bases. CDR3 size: 15 residues. The ends lost 1 base at V and 3 bases at J; junction bases unmatched: 3. From germline, CDR1 is SEHNR and CDR2 FQNEAQ (reference sequence). CDR3 region: CASSLVLAGKETQYF. Written as DNA, the CDR3 is TGTGCCAGCAGCTTAGTTCTAGCGGGGAAAGAGACCCAGTACTTC.

The rearrangement joins TRBV11-2 to TRBJ2-1, with 11 bases that match TRBD2. The trim removed 5 bases at V and 4 bases at J, leaving 4 bases unmatched. CDR1 is SGHAT and CDR2 is FQNNGV in the germline V gene. The CDR3 sequence is 15 residues long. CDR3 sequence: CASSKLAGEYNEQFF. The CDR3 coding sequence is TGTGCCAGCAGCAAACTAGCGGGGGAGTACAATGAGCAGTTCTTC. Full variable domain (outside the CDR3, taken from reference TRBV11-2 and TRBJ2-1): EAGVAQSPRYKIIEKRQSVAFWCNPISGHATLYWYQQILGQGPKLLIQFQNNGVVDDSQLPKDRFSAERLKGVDSTLKIQPAKLEDSAVYLCASSKLAGEYNEQFFGPGTRLTVL.

This clone appeared a few times. This CDR3 is also generated by other DNA sequences in the sample. The V and J genes are TRBV5-1 and TRBJ2-3, with 13 bases matching TRBD2. V lost 4 bases to trimming and J lost 0 bases; unmatched junction nucleotides: 2. Germline lookup yields CDR1 SGHRS and CDR2 YFSETQ. This CDR3 has 16 amino acids. CDR3 DNA sequence: TGCGCCAGCAGCGCGGGACTAGCGGGAAGCACAGATACGCAGTATTTT. As protein: CASSAGLAGSTDTQYF.

CDR3 sequence reads: CASRNSGKNTGELFF. The DNA of the CDR3 is TGTGCCAGCAGGAATTCCGGGAAGAACACCGGGGAGCTGTTTTTT. The chain carries TRBV28 and TRBJ2-2; D possibly corresponds to TRBD2 (5 bases). This CDR3 region has 15 residues. Looked up from germline, CDR1 is MDHEN and CDR2 is SYDVKM. V was pared by 6 bases and J by 1 base, with 12 bases between.

This sequence joins TRBV6-5 and TRBJ2-2, with D hard to call. V lost 0 bases to trimming and J lost 3 bases, with 8 bases between them. The germline CDR1 and CDR2 sequences are MNHEY and SVGAGI. The CDR3 contains 15 residues. CDR3 residues: CASSYSQAYTGELFF. The DNA of the CDR3 is TGTGCCAGCAGTTACTCCCAGGCGTACACCGGGGAGCTGTTTTTT.

This chain connects TRBV19 to TRBJ2-1; D gene uncertain. The CDR3 loop spans 11 amino acids. Germline V CDR1 and CDR2: LNHDA, SQIVND (reference sequence). V was trimmed by 7 bases and J by 3 bases, leaving 4 bases between them. The CDR3 protein is CASTLYNEQFF. CDR3 in DNA: TGTGCCAGTACCCTCTACAATGAGCAGTTCTTC.

V gene TRBV21-1 combines with J gene TRBJ2-2; the D segment call TRBD2 is taken from the table without a DNA check. TRBV21-1 is marked as a pseudogene. There are 14 residues in the CDR3. CDR3 nucleotides: TGTGCCACCCCGGGACGGGAGTGTGGCGGGGAGCTGTTTTTT. Its protein is CATPGRECGGELFF.

The rearrangement uses TRBV19 and TRBJ1-5; 9 bases are a match to TRBD1. Trimming at V came to 9 bases and at J to 9 bases, leaving 9 bases not matched to a gene. The CDR3 is 13 amino acids. Germline lookup yields CDR1 LNHDA and CDR2 SQIVND (reference sequence). CDR3 bases: TGTGCCAGGAGACAGGGGGAATCAGGGCCCCAGCATTTT. It translates to CARRQGESGPQHF. Full variable domain (rest looked up from reference TRBV19 and TRBJ1-5): DGGITQSPKYLFRKEGQNVTLSCEQNLNHDAMYWYRQDPGQGLRLIYYSQIVNDFQKGDIAEGYSVSREKKESFPLTVTSAQKNPTAFYLCARRQGESGPQHFGDGTRLSIL.

This clone appeared a single time. The chain joins TRBV9 to TRBJ1-6; 8 bases match TRBD1. Unmatched junction bases numbered 8, after V lost 0 bases and J lost 9 bases. The CDR3 covers 16 residues. The germline V gene encodes CDR1 SGDLS and CDR2 YYNGEE. CDR3 region: CASSVDGQGTVSPLHF. Here the CDR3 DNA reads TGTGCCAGCAGCGTAGACGGACAGGGAACAGTTTCACCCCTCCACTTT.

The genes are TRBV3-1 (or the pseudogene TRBV3-2) and TRBJ2-7; 7 bases agree with TRBD1. In germline, CDR1 is LGHDT, CDR2 YNNKEL (reference sequence). The trim removed 3 bases at V and 6 bases at J, leaving 5 bases unmatched. The CDR3 spans 13 residues. In DNA form, the CDR3 reads TGTGCCAGCAGCCAGAACCCAGGGGGCGAGCAGTACTTC. This sequence encodes CASSQNPGGEQYF.

This rearrangement joins TRBV29-1 to TRBJ1-1; 7 nucleotides agree with TRBD1. Trimming at V came to 7 bases and at J to 0 bases, leaving 8 bases not matched to a gene. Germline CDR1 reads SQVTM; CDR2 reads ANQGSEA. The CDR3 totals 14 residues. This CDR3 is CSAPPDRLNTEAFF. The CDR3 coding sequence is TGCAGCGCACCGCCGGACAGGCTGAACACTGAAGCTTTCTTT.

This CDR3 reads CASRWEGTYGYTF. The DNA for the CDR3 is TGTGCCAGCAGGTGGGAGGGGACCTATGGCTACACCTTC. This chain connects TRBV28 to TRBJ1-2; D perhaps matches TRBD1 (5 bases). The CDR3 runs to 13 residues. CDR1 and CDR2 (germline): MDHEN, SYDVKM. Trimming pared 6 bases from V and 4 bases from J, leaving 12 bases between.

This chain joins TRBV5-1 and TRBJ2-3, with TRBD1 matching 9 bases. The CDR3 loop spans 15 amino acids. V shed 7 bases and J 6 bases; nucleotides not matched to a gene: 12. Germline CDR1 SGHRS, CDR2 YFSETQ. The CDR3 sequence is CASGGGPGTGDTQYF. The CDR3 coding sequence is TGCGCCAGCGGAGGGGGTCCCGGGACAGGGGATACGCAGTATTTT.

This clone occurred once. This chain links TRBV11-2 with TRBJ2-1; 8 nucleotides agree with TRBD2. Germline CDR1 SGHAT, CDR2 FQNNGV. The CDR3 length is 16 residues. Trimming at V came to 4 bases and at J to 5 bases, leaving 10 bases not matched to a gene. The CDR3 region is CASSSWGAGAHNEQFF. CDR3 coding DNA: TGTGCCAGCAGCTCTTGGGGAGCGGGGGCACACAATGAGCAGTTCTTC.

This sequence joins TRBV28 and TRBJ2-5; 10 nucleotides align to TRBD2. Germline CDR1 is MDHEN and CDR2 is SYDVKM. The CDR3 extends over 16 amino acids. The junction had 6 bases not matched to a gene; V was cut back by 3 bases and J by 2 bases. Here the CDR3 DNA reads TGTGCCAGCAGTTTGGCTAATAGCGGGGGGCAAGAGACCCAGTACTTC. This encodes CASSLANSGGQETQYF.

This clone turned up a few times. V is TRBV5-4 and J is TRBJ2-7; 7 nucleotides match TRBD1. J lost 0 bases, V lost 5 bases, and 5 bases had no gene match. CDR1 and CDR2 (germline): SGHNT, YYREEE (reference sequence). The CDR3 is 14 amino acids. CDR3 in DNA: TGTGCCAGCAGTCCGACAGGGAGCTCCTACGAGCAGTACTTC. This sequence encodes CASSPTGSSYEQYF. Using reference TRBV5-4 and TRBJ2-7 for the parts outside the CDR3, the full variable domain is ETGVTQSPTHLIKTRGQQVTLRCSSQSGHNTVSWYQQALGQGPQFIFQYYREEENGRGNFPPRFSGLQFPNYSSELNVNALELDDSALYLCASSPTGSSYEQYFGPGTRLTVT.

The chain carries TRBV4-1 and TRBJ1-1; no reliable D call. Germline-derived CDR1 and CDR2 are MGHRA and YSYEKL. Between the trimmed V and J ends, which lost 2 bases and 1 base, there was a span of 5 bases. This CDR3 region has 13 residues. CDR3: CASSQSRNTEAFF. CDR3 bases: TGCGCCAGCAGCCAATCCAGGAACACTGAAGCTTTCTTT.

This clone came up once. This CDR3 reads CASSLRFSSGGQNTGELFF. CDR3 DNA sequence: TGCGCCAGCAGCTTGCGGTTCTCGAGCGGGGGGCAGAACACCGGGGAGCTGTTTTTT. This sequence joins TRBV5-1 and TRBJ2-2, with 9 bases identical to TRBD2. V trimming: 1 base; J trimming: 1 base; junction bases outside the gene matches: 11. This CDR3 comprises 19 residues. Germline V gene sequence: CDR1 SGHRS, CDR2 YFSETQ.

The CDR3 DNA reads as TGCAGCGTGTACACCGACAGAAACTATGGCTACACCTTC. The encoded protein is CSVYTDRNYGYTF. The genes are TRBV29-1 and TRBJ1-2; maybe TRBD1 (5 bases). Trimming shortened V by 6 bases and J by 2 bases, and 13 bases separated the two germline ends. Germline V lookup: CDR1 SQVTM, CDR2 ANQGSEA. The CDR3 totals 13 residues.

This clone showed up just once. This chain connects TRBV28 to TRBJ2-2, with D perhaps matching TRBD1 (6 bases). The V gene lost 4 bases and the J gene lost 3 bases, with 18 bases spanning the gap. CDR3 length: 17 amino acids. Germline CDR1 reads MDHEN; CDR2 reads SYDVKM. Here the CDR3 reads CASSSPQGSGDTGELFF. For the CDR3, the DNA is TGTGCCAGCAGTTCACCACAGGGATCTGGAGACACCGGGGAGCTGTTTTTT. The full variable domain, with the rest looked up from reference TRBV28 and TRBJ2-2, is DVKVTQSSRYLVKRTGEKVFLECVQDMDHENMFWYRQDPGLGLRLIYFSYDVKMKEKGDIPEGYSVSREKKERFSLILESASTNQTSMYLCASSSPQGSGDTGELFFGEGSRLTVL.

The chain recombines TRBV7-2 with TRBJ2-2; the D is unclear. V dropped 3 bases and J dropped 4 bases, with 9 bases sitting between them. The CDR3 is 14 amino acids. Germline lookup yields CDR1 SGHTA and CDR2 FQGNSA. The CDR3 DNA reads as TGTGCCAGCAGCTTCAATGACTTCACCGGGGAGCTGTTTTTT. Encoded protein: CASSFNDFTGELFF. Together with reference TRBV7-2 and TRBJ2-2, the CDR3 gives the full variable domain: GAGVSQSPSNKVTEKGKDVELRCDPISGHTALYWYRQSLGQGLEFLIYFQGNSAPDKSGLPSDRFSAERTGGSVSTLTIQRTQQEDSAVYLCASSFNDFTGELFFGEGSRLTVL.

Turning to this clone: Compared with germline, one end of the junction differs, possibly owing to a read error. The V gene is TRBV7-9, the J gene TRBJ2-2; possibly TRBD1 for D (5 bases). CDR1 is SEHNR, CDR2 FQNEAQ, per germline (reference sequence). The CDR3 sequence is 11 residues long. The DNA of the CDR3 is TGCCTACAGGCGAACACCGGGGAGCTGTTTTTT. Translating gives CLQANTGELFF.

The chain has TRBV5-6 and TRBJ2-7; 10 bases line up with TRBD1. The V segment lost 4 bases and the J segment 2 bases; nucleotides outside the gene matches: 9. The CDR3 has 16 amino acids. The germline V gene encodes CDR1 SGHDT and CDR2 YYEEEE. In nucleotides, the CDR3 is TGTGCCAGCAGCCCTAGAGAGGACAGGGGGGCCTACGAGCAGTACTTC. It is translated as CASSPREDRGAYEQYF.

The gene calls are TRBV19 and TRBJ2-1, with 9 nucleotides matching TRBD2. CDR1 LNHDA and CDR2 SQIVND come from the germline V gene (reference sequence). This CDR3 contains 16 residues. V was clipped by 6 bases and J by 2 bases; unmatched bases: 8. CDR3 region: CASSNSAGGPYNEQFF. CDR3 nucleotide sequence: TGTGCCAGTAGCAATTCAGCGGGGGGCCCCTACAATGAGCAGTTCTTC.

The chain couples TRBV6-1 to TRBJ2-7; 7 nucleotides line up with TRBD1. Germline CDR1 reads MNHNS; CDR2 reads SASEGT. This CDR3 spans 15 amino acids. The junction had 8 bases not matched to a gene; V was cut back by 3 bases and J by 3 bases. CDR3 protein: CASSDLRTGNYEQYF. CDR3 bases: TGTGCCAGCAGTGACCTCCGGACAGGCAACTACGAGCAGTACTTC.

The genes are TRBV4-1 and TRBJ2-1, with D unresolved. V was pared by 0 bases and J by 2 bases, with 8 bases between. This CDR3 has 15 amino acids. Germline V gene lookup returns CDR1 MGHRA and CDR2 YSYEKL. The CDR3: CASSQDLPTYNEQFF. CDR3 bases: TGCGCCAGCAGCCAAGATCTCCCTACCTACAATGAGCAGTTCTTC.

The chain has TRBV28 and TRBJ1-2; maybe TRBD1 (5 bases). The CDR3 loop spans 12 amino acids. Germline loops: CDR1 MDHEN, CDR2 SYDVKM. Trimming left V 8 bases short and J 3 bases short, with 10 bases between. The CDR3 sequence is CASRDSYYGYTF. CDR3 nucleotide sequence: TGTGCCAGCCGAGACAGTTACTATGGCTACACCTTC.

The rearrangement uses TRBV3-1 (or the pseudogene TRBV3-2) and TRBJ2-7, with a possible D match to TRBD2 (6 bases). Germline V gene lookup returns CDR1 LGHDT and CDR2 YNNKEL (reference sequence). This CDR3 is built from 14 residues. The V and J ends lost 6 bases and 6 bases respectively, with 18 bases between them. CDR3 nucleotide sequence: TGTGCCAGCAGTCGAAAATCCCTAGCGACCGAGCAGTACTTC. Its protein product is CASSRKSLATEQYF.

The chain carries TRBV7-2 and TRBJ1-6, with D maybe TRBD1 (6 bases). CDR3 length: 15 residues. V lost 0 bases and J lost 5, with 8 bases in between. Germline CDR1 and CDR2: SGHTA and FQGNSA. CDR3 DNA: TGTGCCAGCAGCTTAGCCGCAGGGGATAATTCACCCCTCCACTTT. Encoded protein: CASSLAAGDNSPLHF.

The chain uses TRBV28 and TRBJ2-5; 9 bases match TRBD1. Germline V CDR1 and CDR2: MDHEN, SYDVKM. V shed 7 bases and J 2 bases; nucleotides not matched to a gene: 14. The CDR3 is 17 amino acids. DNA for the CDR3: TGTGCCAGCACCTGGATACAGACAGGGACAGGGCAAGAGACCCAGTACTTC. This codes for CASTWIQTGTGQETQYF.

This chain joins TRBV7-9 and TRBJ2-2; 13 bases match TRBD2. Losses at the gene ends were 4 bases for V and 2 bases for J; bases not matched to a gene: 4. Germline loops: CDR1 SEHNR, CDR2 FQNEAQ (reference sequence). This CDR3 contains 17 residues. The CDR3, as DNA: TGTGCCAGCAGCTCGACTAGCGGGGGGCCAAACACCGGGGAGCTGTTTTTT. Its protein product is CASSSTSGGPNTGELFF.